Following are 26 T cell receptor beta chains from one sample sequenced in a study of stem cell transplantation in POMP-related autoinflammatory disease. Sequencing used immunoSEQ multiplex PCR; TCRdb keeps in-frame clones, though not all of them. The table includes under 2,500 clones, about nine tenths detected once. Here the sequenced sample was Tregs from PBMCs, taken after stem cell transplantation. These receptors all come from a human patient with POMP-related autoinflammation and immune dysregulation (PRAID). These T cells may partly come from the graft donor.

The chain links TRBV5-1 to TRBJ2-2, with a weak D call TRBD1 (6 bases). Germline V gene lookup returns CDR1 SGHRS and CDR2 YFSETQ. Trimming stripped 2 bases from V and 6 bases from J, with 17 bases between. The CDR3 is 16 amino acids. CDR3 region: CASSLLRDTLSGELFF. CDR3 bases: TGCGCCAGCAGCTTACTCCGGGACACGTTGTCCGGGGAGCTGTTTTTT. The whole variable domain, filled in from reference TRBV5-1 and TRBJ2-2, reads KAGVTQTPRYLIKTRGQQVTLSCSPISGHRSVSWYQQTPGQGLQFLFEYFSETQRNKGNFPGRFSGRQFSNSRSEMNVSTLELGDSALYLCASSLLRDTLSGELFFGEGSRLTVL.

V usage is TRBV10-2 and J usage is TRBJ2-1; unclear D gene. Germline V gene data show CDR1 as WSHSY and CDR2 as SAAADI. CDR3 length: 13 residues. The V end lost 3 bases, the J end lost 2 bases, and 5 bases lay between the germline ends. Here the CDR3 reads CASSDNTYNEQFF. The CDR3 nucleotides read TGCGCCAGCAGTGACAATACCTACAATGAGCAGTTCTTC.

The rearrangement joins TRBV19 to TRBJ1-5, with 9 bases matching TRBD1. Germline V lookup: CDR1 LNHDA, CDR2 SQIVND (reference sequence). V dropped 4 bases and J dropped 5; count of bases not matched to a gene: 9. There are 16 residues in the CDR3. CDR3 region: CASSKRQGGLDQPQHF. The CDR3 nucleotides read TGTGCCAGTAGTAAGCGACAGGGGGGTCTGGATCAGCCCCAGCATTTT.

The CDR3 DNA follows: TGTGCCAGTAGTATAGATCGGGGGACAGGGACGTTCGGGGAGCTGTTTTTT. It is translated as CASSIDRGTGTFGELFF. This chain links TRBV19 with TRBJ2-2; TRBD1 matches 9 bases. The junction had 9 bases not matched to a gene; V was cut back by 0 bases and J by 7 bases. There are 17 residues in the CDR3. CDR1 is LNHDA and CDR2 is SQIVND in the germline V gene (reference sequence).

V gene TRBV4-1 combines with J gene TRBJ2-3; D unclear. The V gene's germline CDR1 is MGHRA and CDR2 YSYEKL. The CDR3 length is 13 residues. V was cut by 4 bases and J by 6 bases, with 11 bases left in between. In nucleotides, the CDR3 is TGCGCCAGCAGCCTCTCTAGACGGGATACGCAGTATTTT. Amino acid sequence: CASSLSRRDTQYF.

The rearrangement joins TRBV5-5 to TRBJ2-4; the match to TRBD2 covers 7 bases. The V gene end was trimmed by 4 bases and the J gene end by 2 bases; junction bases not matched to a gene: 15. Germline lookup yields CDR1 SGHKS and CDR2 YYEKEE (reference sequence). The CDR3 has 18 residues. CDR3 protein: CASSPYILAATSKNIQYF. The CDR3 DNA reads as TGTGCCAGCAGCCCCTACATTCTAGCGGCCACTTCCAAAAACATTCAGTACTTC.

The rearrangement links TRBV2 to TRBJ2-7, with 7 bases aligning to TRBD1. Germline V CDR1 and CDR2: SNHLY, FYNNEI. This CDR3 region has 13 residues. J was trimmed by 3 bases and V by 6 bases; bases with no gene match: 5. Here the CDR3 reads CASSRDRYYEQYF. The CDR3 DNA reads as TGTGCCAGCAGCCGGGACAGATACTACGAGCAGTACTTC. Combining the CDR3 with reference TRBV2 and TRBJ2-7 gives the whole variable domain EPEVTQTPSHQVTQMGQEVILRCVPISNHLYFYWYRQILGQKVEFLVSFYNNEISEKSEIFDDQFSVERPDGSNFTLKIRSTKLEDSAMYFCASSRDRYYEQYFGPGTRLTVT.

As DNA, the CDR3 is TGTGCCAGCAGCCCGGGACAGGGGGGCTCTTACGAGCAGTACTTC. This sequence encodes CASSPGQGGSYEQYF. The chain employs TRBV7-9 and TRBJ2-7; TRBD1 aligns across 11 bases. The CDR3 has 15 residues. The trim removed 5 bases at V and 4 bases at J, leaving 7 bases unmatched. Germline V gives CDR1 SEHNR, CDR2 FQNEAQ (reference sequence).

The chain couples TRBV6-5 to TRBJ1-1, with D unclear. Germline CDR1 reads MNHEY; CDR2 reads SVGAGI. V lost 0 bases and J 0 bases, leaving 11 bases between the germline ends. The CDR3 covers 16 residues. CDR3 nucleotide sequence: TGTGCCAGCAGTTACTCGAAATTCCGCTTGAACACTGAAGCTTTCTTT. It is translated as CASSYSKFRLNTEAFF.

The CDR3 sequence: CASRTGLAGADTQYF. CDR3 sequence (DNA): TGCGCCAGCAGGACCGGACTAGCGGGTGCAGATACGCAGTATTTT. The chain joins TRBV5-1 to TRBJ2-3; TRBD2 matches at 11 bases. Germline V CDR1 and CDR2: SGHRS, YFSETQ. The CDR3 contains 15 residues. Unmatched junction bases numbered 6, after V lost 5 bases and J lost 4 bases.

The chain employs TRBV14 and TRBJ2-7; tentatively, D is TRBD1 or TRBD2 (5 bases each). The length of the CDR3 is 13 residues. The V end lost 3 bases, the J end lost 3 bases, and 9 bases lay between the germline ends. Germline V gives CDR1 SGHDN, CDR2 FVKESK. Here the CDR3 reads CASSQGRSYEQYV. The DNA of the CDR3 is TGTGCCAGCAGCCAGGGACGGAGCTACGAGCAGTACGTC.

The rearrangement joins TRBV5-4 to TRBJ1-5; D possibly corresponds to TRBD1 (6 bases). The ends were cut back, 4 bases at V and 6 bases at J, with 11 bases in the middle. Per germline, CDR1 SGHNT and CDR2 YYREEE (reference sequence). The CDR3 consists of 13 residues. CDR3 nucleotides: TGTGCCAGCAGCGTGGCAGGGGCTCAGCCCCAGCATTTT. This gives the protein CASSVAGAQPQHF.

This chain joins TRBV14 and TRBJ1-2, with 9 bases that match TRBD1. Germline V CDR1 and CDR2: SGHDN, FVKESK. Trimming cost V 1 base and J 7 bases; bases outside gene matches: 10. The CDR3 extends over 16 amino acids. CDR3 residues: CASSQAWDRERRGYTF. The CDR3, as DNA: TGTGCCAGCAGCCAAGCCTGGGACAGGGAACGTCGTGGCTACACCTTC.

V gene TRBV10-1 combines with J gene TRBJ2-1; 7 nucleotides line up with TRBD2. Germline V CDR1 and CDR2: WNHNN, SYGVQD (reference sequence). J gave up 7 bases and V 0 bases, and 12 bases lay outside the gene matches. CDR3 length: 17 amino acids. As DNA, the CDR3 is TGCGCCAGCAGTGAGTCGAAGGGACTACTCACTTGGAATGAGCAGTTCTTC. It yields the protein CASSESKGLLTWNEQFF.

This clone was observed once. The chain has TRBV15 and TRBJ1-5; a possible D gene is TRBD1 (6 bases). The V end was cut by 6 bases, the J end by 3 bases, with 15 bases between. Germline CDR1 is LNHNV and CDR2 is YYDKDF (reference sequence). The CDR3 totals 15 residues. The chain's CDR3 is CATRLYTGSNQPQHF. The DNA for the CDR3 is TGTGCCACCAGGCTATACACAGGGTCCAATCAGCCCCAGCATTTT.

The rearrangement links TRBV3-1 (or the pseudogene TRBV3-2) to TRBJ1-6; D unresolved. CDR1 and CDR2 from the germline V gene are LGHDT and YNNKEL (reference sequence). There are 15 residues in the CDR3. With 0 bases removed from V and 9 bases from J, the gap between germline ends came to 12 bases. CDR3 nucleotides: TGTGCCAGCAGCCAAGAGGCATCTTTAGCTTCACCCCTCCACTTT. As protein: CASSQEASLASPLHF.

In DNA form, the CDR3 reads TGTGCCAGTAGGAGGACCTCCACTGAGACCCAGTACTTC. Its translation is CASRRTSTETQYF. The gene calls are TRBV19 and TRBJ2-5; D remains ambiguous. Germline V gives CDR1 LNHDA, CDR2 SQIVND (reference sequence). The ends were cut back, 6 bases at V and 5 bases at J, with 13 bases in the middle. The CDR3 consists of 13 residues.

The CDR3 reads CASSLDGHRTDTQYF. CDR3 DNA sequence: TGTGCCAGCAGTTTAGACGGACACCGCACAGATACGCAGTATTTT. The V call is TRBV27, the J call TRBJ2-3, with a weak D call TRBD1 (5 bases). In germline, CDR1 is MNHEY, CDR2 SMNVEV (reference sequence). This CDR3 comprises 15 residues. Trimming shortened V by 2 bases and J by 1 base, and 10 bases separated the two germline ends.

The chain recombines TRBV19 with TRBJ1-3; D uncertain. Trimming removed 4 bases at V and 4 bases at J, with 14 bases between. CDR1 is LNHDA and CDR2 is SQIVND in the germline V gene (reference sequence). The CDR3 totals 15 residues. DNA for the CDR3: TGTGCCAGTAGTACCGCTCCTTATCCCGGAAACACCATATATTTT. As protein: CASSTAPYPGNTIYF. The full variable domain, rest sourced from reference TRBV19 and TRBJ1-3, is DGGITQSPKYLFRKEGQNVTLSCEQNLNHDAMYWYRQDPGQGLRLIYYSQIVNDFQKGDIAEGYSVSREKKESFPLTVTSAQKNPTAFYLCASSTAPYPGNTIYFGEGSWLTVV.

A single count supports this clone. This chain links TRBV19 with TRBJ2-1; D gene unclear. The V end was cut by 7 bases, the J end by 3 bases, with 4 bases between. Germline CDR1 LNHDA, CDR2 SQIVND (reference sequence). The CDR3 covers 11 residues. The CDR3 DNA is TGTGCCAGTACAAGCTACAATGAGCAGTTCTTC. It codes for CASTSYNEQFF.

V gene TRBV24-1 combines with J gene TRBJ2-2; 7 bases match TRBD1. This CDR3 contains 16 residues. The V gene's germline CDR1 is KGHDR and CDR2 SFDVKD. The J segment lost 7 bases and the V segment lost 1 base, leaving 8 bases of the junction unmatched. CDR3: CATSDFAGQAFGELFF. The CDR3 bases are TGTGCCACCAGTGATTTCGCCGGACAGGCATTCGGGGAGCTGTTTTTT.

The chain employs TRBV5-1 and TRBJ1-2, with D possibly being TRBD1 (5 bases). Trimming pared 0 bases from V and 5 bases from J, leaving 8 bases between. CDR1 is SGHRS, CDR2 YFSETQ, per germline. The CDR3 has 13 amino acids. Here the CDR3 DNA reads TGCGCCAGCAGCTTGGGGGGGTTATATGGCTACACCTTC. Translated: CASSLGGLYGYTF.

The chain has TRBV5-1 and TRBJ1-5; no firm D call. This CDR3 region has 13 residues. V lost 0 bases to trimming and J lost 5 bases, with 6 bases between them. Germline lookup yields CDR1 SGHRS and CDR2 YFSETQ. CDR3 protein: CASSLDRDQPQHF. DNA of the CDR3: TGCGCCAGCAGCTTGGACCGGGATCAGCCCCAGCATTTT.

V and J are TRBV28 and TRBJ1-6; no reliable D call. CDR1 and CDR2 (germline): MDHEN, SYDVKM. The V and J ends lost 3 bases and 4 bases respectively, with 10 bases between them. CDR3 size: 15 residues. The CDR3 bases are TGTGCCAGCAGTTTTTGGGGTCCTTATAATTCACCCCTCCACTTT. Its protein product is CASSFWGPYNSPLHF.

This clone came up a few times. This chain uses TRBV27 with TRBJ2-7; TRBD2 is a possible D gene (5 bases). V lost 7 bases to trimming and J lost 3 bases, with 13 bases between them. This CDR3 spans 13 amino acids. Germline V CDR1 and CDR2: MNHEY, SMNVEV (reference sequence). CDR3 region: CASKWGDGYEQYF. CDR3 coding DNA: TGTGCCAGCAAGTGGGGAGATGGCTACGAGCAGTACTTC.

This clone occurred once. The chain employs TRBV18 and TRBJ2-1; 11 bases map to TRBD2. The trim removed 4 bases at V and 5 bases at J, leaving 1 base unmatched. CDR1 is KGHSH, CDR2 LQKENI, per germline. The CDR3 length is 14 residues. The CDR3 nucleotides are TGTGCCAGCTCACGACTAGCGGGACACAATGAGCAGTTCTTC. Residues: CASSRLAGHNEQFF. The entire variable domain, with the rest obtained from reference TRBV18 and TRBJ2-1, is as follows: NAGVMQNPRHLVRRRGQEARLRCSPMKGHSHVYWYRQLPEEGLKFMVYLQKENIIDESGMPKERFSAEFPKEGPSILRIQQVVRGDSAAYFCASSRLAGHNEQFFGPGTRLTVL.